This T cell receptor (beta chain) is from a study of T cell responses to AZD1222 COVID-19 vaccine (dated by TCRdb to the early 2020s). With regard to the full study: A total of 240 or so trial participants underwent TCR sequencing, of whom approximately 200 had received two doses of AZD1222 and 26 had received two doses of the MenACWY control vaccine. Trial participants were enrolled by age into 18-55, 56-69 and 70-plus year subgroups, with around 150, 28 and 57 TCR-sequenced participants respectively.

The CDR3 regions of human TCRbeta chains were subjected to immunosequencing. Per the original workflow: TCRs in the repertoires were matched against a reference library of SARS-CoV-2-specific TCRs that had been generated with the MIRA antigen-specificity platform. Breadth was defined as the fraction of unique TCRs that were SARS-CoV-2-associated, and depth was defined as the fraction of total T cells that were SARS-CoV-2-associated. Using the MIRA data, each spike-specific TCR was mapped to the spike region that the TCR reacts to and placed in a CD4 or CD8 class. Log10-transformed breadth and depth values were compared by one-way ANOVA with Sidak's multiple comparisons tests. TCRdb re-hosts the immuneACCESS table, in-frame sequences only. Its copies lack some clones; in the studies checked, an unresolved V gene accounts for under half of them, and the cause for the rest is not known. V, J and clone size are those of that table, while D and trimming were read from the DNA. The sample has roughly 150,000 clones on record, 87% of them singletons. The ten largest account for about 9.8% of the sample.

The sample's time point, from its label and the paper: about 28 days (+/-7) after the second vaccine dose. Because spike-specific TCR depth and breadth did not differ between the two schedules, AZD1222 recipients who got a second dose at roughly 4 weeks were pooled with those who got a second dose at roughly 12 weeks. Samples from vaccinated people were obtained from the UK trials COV001 and COV002, which included a single-blind randomized controlled phase 2/3 trial of AZD1222 (ChAdOx1 nCoV-19) in healthy adults. For TCRbeta chain sequencing, PBMC samples from trial participants were taken at day 0 and at day 28 after the second dose. General findings and caveats noted by the study authors: Epitopes outside the regions mutated in the B.1.351 and B.1.1.7 variants were reportedly recognized by nearly half of the unique spike-specific TCRs. The vaccine-associated CD4 TCRs covered the entire spike protein, and the dominant responses fell in regions 160-218 and 743-854. Because no day 14 peak-response samples were available, repertoires were characterized only after the peak T cell response. Participants were mostly white British, with more females than males. The authors suggested clonal diversity may have been underestimated. A significant rise in spike-specific TCR breadth and depth was observed after two AZD1222 doses relative to day 0 and relative to MenACWY recipients. In the small 56-69-year group, the increase in depth fell short of significance, most likely because of low power. Conclusions about previously exposed vaccinees are limited because only six or seven AZD1222 recipients were SARS-CoV-2 seropositive at baseline.

Concerning this clone itself: The clone's antigen remains unknown. Base qualities were left out, and no much larger clone turns up one base away.

The sequence was obtained from an adult who received the AZD1222 COVID-19 vaccine. The sample in question was peripheral blood, obtained 28 days after the second AZD1222 dose.

The base sequence is TGTGCCATCATGGGGTTCTCCTACGAGCAGTACTTC. It is translated as CAIMGFSYEQYF. Recombination connected TRBV10-3 to TRBJ2-7, with an unclear D gene assignment. V is shortened by 7 bases, J by 0 bases, and the region joining them spans 7 bases. Via the germline V gene, CDR1 is ENHRY and CDR2 SYGVKD. The CDR3 contains 12 residues, cysteine and phenylalanine counted. The kept DNA is CDR3 alone, 36 bases in frame from the first base.